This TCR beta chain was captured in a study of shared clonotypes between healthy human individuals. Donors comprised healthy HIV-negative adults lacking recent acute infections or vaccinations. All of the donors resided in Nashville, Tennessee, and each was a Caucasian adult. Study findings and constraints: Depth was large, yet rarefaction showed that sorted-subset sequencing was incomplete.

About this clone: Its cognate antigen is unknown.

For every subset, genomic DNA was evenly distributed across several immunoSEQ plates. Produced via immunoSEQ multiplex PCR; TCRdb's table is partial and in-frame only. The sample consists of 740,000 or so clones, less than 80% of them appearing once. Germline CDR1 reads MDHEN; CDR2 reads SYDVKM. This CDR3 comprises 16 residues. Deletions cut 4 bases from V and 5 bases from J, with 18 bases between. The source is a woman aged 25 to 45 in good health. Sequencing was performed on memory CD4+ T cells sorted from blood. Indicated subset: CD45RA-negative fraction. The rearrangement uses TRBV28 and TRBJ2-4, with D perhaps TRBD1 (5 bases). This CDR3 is CASSSIQRTRQNIQYF. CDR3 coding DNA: TGTGCCAGCAGTTCTATCCAGAGGACAAGGCAAAACATTCAGTACTTC.